Listed here is a single T cell receptor beta chain. Its matching antigen is unknown. As for treatment: roughly 18 received Ad26.COV2.S at low or high dose, single or two shots; 5 received placebo; per-sample allocation not given. At day 63 after the first vaccine or placebo injection, samples were drawn. This person who donated was an adult of 18-55 years in Boston. Repertoires were generated with immunoSEQ multiplex PCR, while TCRdb's copy carries only in-frame clones and drops some. The repertoire consists of about 390,000 clones, with approximately 92% occurring once and the leading ten covering 1.5% to 2%. These data come from a study of Ad26.COV2.S vaccination and SARS-CoV-2 variants. Study findings and constraints: Overall T cell responses may have been underestimated by the analyses of TCR breadth and depth.

After removal of 5 bases from V and 7 bases from J, the junction contained 15 bases not matched to a gene. The CDR3 is 16 amino acids. Germline CDR1 SGHRS, CDR2 YFSETQ. This sequence was found in a person aged 18-60 years who received the Ad26.COV2.S COVID-19 vaccine or a placebo. The input for sequencing was peripheral blood, taken in a trial of Ad26.COV2.S vaccine versus placebo. This sequence joins TRBV5-1 and TRBJ2-7, with 10 positions matching TRBD1. The CDR3 reads CASRPGRQGAMGEQYF. In DNA form, the CDR3 reads TGCGCCAGCAGACCCGGACGACAGGGGGCAATGGGTGAGCAGTACTTC.